The next 10 T cell receptor beta chains were all read from a single sample in a study of OX40 agonist ivuxolimab in advanced cancers. Data came from immunoSEQ multiplex PCR; TCRdb stores just in-frame clones and leaves some out. This sample has some 42,000 clones, with roughly 84% found just once. The sample was CD4+ or CD8+ T cells sorted from blood, taken in a trial of the OX40 agonist ivuxolimab. These TCRs come from an adult with an advanced solid tumor such as melanoma, head and neck, liver or kidney cancer.

Points on this clone: Other DNA sequences from this sample encode an identical CDR3 as well. V and J are TRBV9 and TRBJ2-5, with 7 bases matching TRBD2. Trimming cost V 0 bases and J 3 bases; bases outside gene matches: 2. In germline, CDR1 is SGDLS, CDR2 YYNGEE. This CDR3 has 14 amino acids. The CDR3 here is CASSVGTSEETQYF. CDR3 nucleotide sequence: TGTGCCAGCAGCGTAGGAACTAGCGAAGAGACCCAGTACTTC.

This clone was found a few times. This chain uses TRBV4-3 with TRBJ2-2; D is undetermined. The CDR3 extends over 15 amino acids. The germline V gene encodes CDR1 LGHNA and CDR2 YSLEER. Trimming took 1 base from V and 5 from J, leaving 11 bases between them. CDR3 nucleotides: TGCGCCAGCAGCCAAGCCACATACGGTACCGGGGAGCTGTTTTTT. It translates to CASSQATYGTGELFF.

This chain uses TRBV27 with TRBJ1-1; a possible D gene is TRBD1 (5 bases). The CDR3 runs 14 residues. Trimming pared 0 bases from V and 4 bases from J, leaving 9 bases between. Germline CDR1 reads MNHEY; CDR2 reads SMNVEV (reference sequence). This chain's CDR3 is CASSLSIGATEAFF. CDR3 nucleotide sequence: TGTGCCAGCAGTTTATCAATTGGGGCCACTGAAGCTTTCTTT.

The V gene is TRBV4-2, the J gene TRBJ2-5, with TRBD2 matching 11 bases. Germline assignment: CDR1 LGHNA and CDR2 YNFKEQ. Trimming removed 0 bases from V and 2 bases from J; junction bases left unmatched: 14. This CDR3 spans 20 amino acids. CDR3 sequence (DNA): TGTGCCAGCAGCCAAGATCCGGTTAGCGGGGGGGTTCATCAACAAGAGACCCAGTACTTC. Protein sequence: CASSQDPVSGGVHQQETQYF.

The chain employs TRBV7-9 and TRBJ2-7; no definite D call. From germline, CDR1 is SEHNR and CDR2 FQNEAQ (reference sequence). V was shortened by 4 bases and J by 3 bases, with 7 bases between the two germline ends. This CDR3 contains 12 residues. CDR3 region: CASSSWHYEQYF. CDR3 nucleotides: TGTGCCAGCAGCTCTTGGCACTACGAGCAGTACTTC.

This chain links TRBV7-2 with TRBJ1-1; tentatively, D is TRBD1 (6 bases). Trimming removed 6 bases from V and 3 bases from J, with 8 bases in between. The germline gives CDR1 SGHTA, CDR2 FQGNSA. The CDR3 sequence is 12 residues long. CDR3 nucleotide sequence: TGTGCCAGCAGACAGGGTTACACTGAAGCTTTCTTT. Translating gives CASRQGYTEAFF.

The V gene is TRBV4-3, the J gene TRBJ1-3, with TRBD1 matching 7 bases. This CDR3 spans 15 amino acids. After removal of 1 base from V and 2 bases from J, the junction contained 2 bases not matched to a gene. CDR1 is LGHNA and CDR2 is YSLEER in the germline V gene. This CDR3 is CASSQGRGTGNTIYF. The CDR3 DNA reads TGCGCCAGCAGCCAAGGCAGGGGGACTGGAAACACCATATATTTT.

With regard to this clone: Distinct nucleotide sequences in the sample also encode this CDR3. This sequence joins TRBV25-1 and TRBJ2-3, with a weak D call TRBD2 (6 bases). This CDR3 comprises 13 residues. Trimming removed 4 bases at V and 4 bases at J, with 9 bases between. Germline V CDR1 and CDR2: MGHDK, SYGVNS. The CDR3 DNA reads TGTGCCAGCAGTGTGGGGGGTGCAGATACGCAGTATTTT. This codes for CASSVGGADTQYF. Variable domain in full (rest from reference TRBV25-1 and TRBJ2-3): EADIYQTPRYLVIGTGKKITLECSQTMGHDKMYWYQQDPGMELHLIHYSYGVNSTEKGDLSSESTVSRIRTEHFPLTLESARPSHTSQYLCASSVGGADTQYFGPGTRLTVL.

This clone was observed a few times. The chain joins TRBV4-1 to TRBJ2-2, with a tentative D call TRBD1 (5 bases). Germline V lookup: CDR1 MGHRA, CDR2 YSYEKL. This CDR3 is built from 13 residues. Trimming took off 7 bases at V and 7 bases at J, with 13 bases between the two ends. The CDR3 sequence is CASKGDRGGELFF. In DNA, the CDR3 is TGCGCCAGCAAAGGGGATAGGGGCGGGGAGCTGTTTTTT.

The rearrangement joins TRBV7-9 to TRBJ1-5; D gene ambiguous. Germline V gene lookup returns CDR1 SEHNR and CDR2 FQNEAQ (reference sequence). With 3 bases removed from V and 0 bases from J, the gap between germline ends came to 6 bases. This CDR3 spans 14 amino acids. The CDR3 sequence: CASSLDYSNQPQHF. DNA for the CDR3: TGTGCCAGCAGCTTGGACTATAGCAATCAGCCCCAGCATTTT.